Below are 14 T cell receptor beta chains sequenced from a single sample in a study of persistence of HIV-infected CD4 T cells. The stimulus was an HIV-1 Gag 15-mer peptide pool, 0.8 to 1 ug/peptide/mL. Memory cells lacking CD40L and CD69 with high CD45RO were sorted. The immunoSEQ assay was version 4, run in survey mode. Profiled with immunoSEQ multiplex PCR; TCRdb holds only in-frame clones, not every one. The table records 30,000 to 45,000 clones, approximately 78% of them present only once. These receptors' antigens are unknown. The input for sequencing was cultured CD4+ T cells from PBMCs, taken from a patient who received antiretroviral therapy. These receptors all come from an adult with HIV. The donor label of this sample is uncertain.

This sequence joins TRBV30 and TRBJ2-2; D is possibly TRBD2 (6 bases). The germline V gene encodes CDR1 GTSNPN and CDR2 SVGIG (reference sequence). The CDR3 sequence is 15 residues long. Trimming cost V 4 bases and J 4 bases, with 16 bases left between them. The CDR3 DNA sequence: TGTGCCTGGATTTCCGATCGGGGGACCACCGGGGAGCTGTTTTTT. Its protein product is CAWISDRGTTGELFF.

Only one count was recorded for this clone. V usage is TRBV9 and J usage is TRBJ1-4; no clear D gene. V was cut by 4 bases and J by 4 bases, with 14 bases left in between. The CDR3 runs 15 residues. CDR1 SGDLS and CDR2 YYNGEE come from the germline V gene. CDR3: CASSLLDGNNEKLFF. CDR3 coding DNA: TGTGCCAGCAGCCTACTGGACGGAAATAATGAAAAACTGTTTTTT.

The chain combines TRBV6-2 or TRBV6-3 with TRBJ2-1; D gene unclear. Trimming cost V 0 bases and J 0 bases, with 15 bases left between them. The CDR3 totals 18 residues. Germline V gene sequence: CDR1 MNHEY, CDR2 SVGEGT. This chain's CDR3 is CASSYSQYSLGSYNEQFF. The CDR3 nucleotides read TGTGCCAGCAGTTACTCTCAATATAGTTTGGGCTCCTACAATGAGCAGTTCTTC.

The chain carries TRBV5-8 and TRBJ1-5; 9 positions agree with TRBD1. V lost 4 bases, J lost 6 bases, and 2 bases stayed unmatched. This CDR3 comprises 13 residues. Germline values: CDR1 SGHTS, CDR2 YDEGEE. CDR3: CASSGTGSQPQHF. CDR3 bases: TGTGCCAGCAGCGGGACAGGGAGTCAGCCCCAGCATTTT.

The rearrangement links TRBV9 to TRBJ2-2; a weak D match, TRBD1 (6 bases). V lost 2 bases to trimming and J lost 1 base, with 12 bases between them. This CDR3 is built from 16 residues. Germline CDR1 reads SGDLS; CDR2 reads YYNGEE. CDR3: CASSVFDRKNTGELFF. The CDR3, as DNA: TGTGCCAGCAGCGTCTTTGACAGGAAGAACACCGGGGAGCTGTTTTTT. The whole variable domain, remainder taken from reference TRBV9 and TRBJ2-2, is DSGVTQTPKHLITATGQRVTLRCSPRSGDLSVYWYQQSLDQGLQFLIQYYNGEERAKGNILERFSAQQFPDLHSELNLSSLELGDSALYFCASSVFDRKNTGELFFGEGSRLTVL.

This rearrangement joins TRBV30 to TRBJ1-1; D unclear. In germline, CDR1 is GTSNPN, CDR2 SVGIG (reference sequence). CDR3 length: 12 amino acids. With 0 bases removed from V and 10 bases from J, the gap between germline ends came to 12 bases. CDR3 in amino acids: CAWSVYLGGAFF. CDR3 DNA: TGTGCCTGGAGTGTATATCTGGGAGGAGCTTTCTTT.

This chain's CDR3 is CASRPKGTGNQPQHF. In DNA form, the CDR3 reads TGTGCCAGCAGACCCAAGGGGACAGGCAATCAGCCCCAGCATTTT. The chain employs TRBV6-5 and TRBJ1-5; 7 nucleotides line up with TRBD1. The CDR3 is made up of 15 amino acids. V gave up 6 bases and J gave up 2 bases; unmatched junction bases: 7. Looked up from germline, CDR1 is MNHEY and CDR2 is SVGAGI.

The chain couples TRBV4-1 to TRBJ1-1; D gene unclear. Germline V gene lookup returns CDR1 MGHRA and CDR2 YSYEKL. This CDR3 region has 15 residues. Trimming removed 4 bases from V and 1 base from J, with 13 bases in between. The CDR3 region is CASSLALRGNTEAFF. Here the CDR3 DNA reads TGCGCCAGCAGCCTCGCCTTACGGGGGAACACTGAAGCTTTCTTT.

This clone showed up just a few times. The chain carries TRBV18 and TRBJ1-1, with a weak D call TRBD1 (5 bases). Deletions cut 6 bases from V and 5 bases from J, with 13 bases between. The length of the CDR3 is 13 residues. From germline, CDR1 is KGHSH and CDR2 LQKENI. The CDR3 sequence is CASSVTRETEAFF. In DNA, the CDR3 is TGTGCCAGCTCCGTGACCAGGGAAACTGAAGCTTTCTTT.

The CDR3 nucleotides are TGCGCCAGCAGCCAAGGGAGGGGGCGGAATGAAGCTTTCTTT. This encodes CASSQGRGRNEAFF. V gene TRBV4-1 combines with J gene TRBJ1-1, with TRBD1 identical over 7 bases. Germline V gene data show CDR1 as MGHRA and CDR2 as YSYEKL. This CDR3 is built from 14 residues. Trimming at V came to 1 base and at J to 7 bases, leaving 6 bases not matched to a gene.

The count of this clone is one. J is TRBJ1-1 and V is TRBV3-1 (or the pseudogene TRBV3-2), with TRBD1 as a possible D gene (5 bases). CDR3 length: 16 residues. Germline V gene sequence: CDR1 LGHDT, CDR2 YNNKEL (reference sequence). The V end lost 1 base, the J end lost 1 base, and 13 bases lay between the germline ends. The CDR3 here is CASSQGYRLTNTEAFF. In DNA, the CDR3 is TGTGCCAGCAGCCAAGGTTACAGGTTAACGAACACTGAAGCTTTCTTT.

CDR3 region: CASSIGQTLSGANVLTF. The DNA of the CDR3 is TGTGCCAGTAGTATCGGACAAACACTCTCTGGGGCCAACGTCCTGACTTTC. The rearrangement joins TRBV19 to TRBJ2-6; D may be TRBD1 (5 bases). Per germline, CDR1 LNHDA and CDR2 SQIVND (reference sequence). Between the trimmed V and J ends, which lost 3 bases and 0 bases, there was a span of 12 bases. The CDR3 has 17 amino acids.

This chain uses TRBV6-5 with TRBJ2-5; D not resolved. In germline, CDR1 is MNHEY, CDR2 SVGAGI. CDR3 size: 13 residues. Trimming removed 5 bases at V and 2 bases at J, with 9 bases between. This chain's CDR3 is CASSRTVQETQYF. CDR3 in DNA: TGTGCCAGCAGTAGGACGGTACAAGAGACCCAGTACTTC.

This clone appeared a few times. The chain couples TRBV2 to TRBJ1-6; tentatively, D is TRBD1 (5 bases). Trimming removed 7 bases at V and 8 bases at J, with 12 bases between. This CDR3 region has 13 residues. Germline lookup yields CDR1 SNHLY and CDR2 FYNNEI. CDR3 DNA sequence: TGTGCCAGCAAAGTTCGGGGGGATTCACCCCTCCACTTT. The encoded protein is CASKVRGDSPLHF.